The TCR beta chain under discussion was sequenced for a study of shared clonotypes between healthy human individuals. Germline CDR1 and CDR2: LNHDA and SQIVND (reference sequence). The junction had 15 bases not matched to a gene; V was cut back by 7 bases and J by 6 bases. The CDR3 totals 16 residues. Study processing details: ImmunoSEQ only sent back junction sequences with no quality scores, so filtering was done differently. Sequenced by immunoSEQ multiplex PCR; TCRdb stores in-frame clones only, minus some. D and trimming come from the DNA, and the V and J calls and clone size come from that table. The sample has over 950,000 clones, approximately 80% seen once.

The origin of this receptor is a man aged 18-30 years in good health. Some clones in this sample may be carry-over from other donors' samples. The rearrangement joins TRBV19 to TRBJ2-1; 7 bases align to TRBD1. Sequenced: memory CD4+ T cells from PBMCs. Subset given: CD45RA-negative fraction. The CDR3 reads CASIGVRRGGTNEQFF. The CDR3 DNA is TGTGCCAGTATCGGGGTACGGAGAGGGGGCACCAATGAGCAGTTCTTC.